A single T cell receptor (beta chain) is shown here with its context. Generated by immunoSEQ multiplex PCR, the TCRdb table keeps only in-frame clones and is missing some. The data show roughly 67,000 clones, roughly 88% seen once. This sample is drawn from a study of T cell responses to AZD1222 COVID-19 vaccine. There are 13 residues in the CDR3. In germline, CDR1 is LNHDA, CDR2 SQIVND (reference sequence). The V end was cut by 3 bases, the J end by 5 bases, with 8 bases between. The sequence came from an adult in good health. This rearrangement joins TRBV19 to TRBJ2-1; D gene unclear. This material consisted of peripheral blood, taken on day 0 of AZD1222 vaccination. CDR3 sequence: CASSIGWNNEQFF. In DNA form, the CDR3 reads TGTGCCAGTAGTATCGGGTGGAACAATGAGCAGTTCTTC.